This T cell receptor beta chain was sequenced for a study of graft-versus-host responses after intestinal transplantation. Study summary: Every recipient had anti-thymocyte globulin induction and two to four years of tacrolimus plus steroids.

TCRdb's table, derived via immunoSEQ multiplex PCR, lists solely in-frame clones and lacks some. The table records under 140,000 clones, around 95% of them present only once. Remarks on this clone: Its antigen is undetermined.

The CDR3 runs to 13 residues. The V and J ends lost 0 bases and 3 bases respectively, with 6 bases between them. Germline V gene data show CDR1 as SNHLY and CDR2 as FYNNEI. Source: unstimulated CD8+ T cells sorted from spleen or lymph node cells, taken before intestinal transplant. V gene TRBV2 combines with J gene TRBJ2-7; the D is unclear. The receptor was isolated from a human donor who received an intestinal transplant. This CDR3 is CASSEAKDYEQYF. In nucleotides, the CDR3 is TGTGCCAGCAGTGAAGCGAAGGACTACGAGCAGTACTTC.